This TCR beta chain was identified in a study of response to subunit inactivated influenza vaccine. TCRdb itself ran the RT-PCR reads through MiXCR, one entry per CDR3 protein. Of more than 500,000 distinct CDR3 sequences in the sample, about 11% are singletons; the top ten hold approximately 10%. Germline CDR1 MNHEY, CDR2 SVGAGI. This CDR3 spans 15 amino acids. Trimming pared 0 bases from V and 0 bases from J, leaving 5 bases between. These data are also associated with another study on T cells expressing NK-cell markers. As reported in that work: Template switching by 5'RACE with UMIs generated the TCR beta cDNA. For several experiments, T cell sorting was restricted to the alpha-beta TCR population by means of an anti-gamma-delta TCR antibody.

This receptor was taken from a man aged 50-60 years who received an inactivated influenza vaccine. The sample in question was PBMCs from blood, obtained on the day of vaccination. This chain links TRBV6-5 with TRBJ1-4; D unresolved. The CDR3 reads CASSYSYSTNEKLFF. Written as DNA, the CDR3 is TGTGCCAGCAGTTACTCGTACTCAACTAATGAAAAACTGTTTTTT.